These T cell receptor beta chains were read from a single sample in a study of high-grade serous ovarian cancer treatment subgroups. The table came from immunoSEQ multiplex PCR; TCRdb's copy has only in-frame clones and leaves some out. This sample has approximately 17,000 clones, with 73% found just once. The source material was tumor tissue. These TCRs come from a human donor with high-grade serous ovarian cancer. Each CDR3 is given with its conserved first and last residue.

cdr3_length	v_call	j_call	cdr3_aa
14	TRBV6-1	TRBJ2-7	CASSNRESSYEQYF
11	TRBV7-3	TRBJ2-5	CASSLAETQYF
13	TRBV7-2	TRBJ2-5	CASSGTSKETQYF
15	TRBV9	TRBJ2-2	CASSVATGRAGELFF
14	TRBV30	TRBJ2-2	CAWGPGQYTGELFF
13	TRBV11-2	TRBJ1-1	CASSSDDRAEAFF
12	TRBV11-3	TRBJ2-3	CASSLYGDTQYF
13	TRBV2	TRBJ2-7	CATEGTGFYEQYF
15	TRBV6-4	TRBJ1-4	CASSDTTGGNEKLFF
17	TRBV9	TRBJ2-2	CASSPNRGGLNTGELFF
12	TRBV12-5	TRBJ1-6	CASGLTGSPLHF
10	TRBV20-1	TRBJ2-7	CSAGDYEQYF
15	TRBV7-6	TRBJ2-7	CASSYSLAGVYEQYF
16	TRBV21-1	TRBJ2-5	CASSKRREQVQETQYF
16	TRBV15	TRBJ2-5	CATSRDPPSGGETQYF
15	TRBV19	TRBJ2-7	CASSIAGRGVYEQYF
13	TRBV4-3	TRBJ1-1	CASSQERYTEAFF
12	TRBV6-6	TRBJ1-1	CASSTGQTEAFF
13	TRBV5-1	TRBJ2-7	CASSIAGSYEQYF
15	TRBV9	TRBJ2-1	CASSVASRAHNEQFF